The entry below gives a single T cell receptor (beta chain) sequence along with its context. The antigen remains undetermined. These data originate in a study of OX40 agonist ivuxolimab in advanced cancers. Study-wide background: Patients receiving dose escalation had hepatocellular carcinoma, melanoma, renal cell or head and neck cancer. Overall study results and limits: Some of the nonresponding patients also showed low levels of normalized T-cell clonal expansion.

Some clones are missing from TCRdb's copy, which holds only in-frame ones; the method was immunoSEQ multiplex PCR. The sample lists over 50,000 clones, roughly 90% seen once, with approximately 20% in the top ten. The V gene lost 2 bases and the J gene lost 2 bases, with 10 bases spanning the gap. The CDR3 has 14 amino acids. Germline V CDR1 and CDR2: SGHAT, FQDESV (reference sequence). The clonotype comes from an adult with an advanced solid tumor such as melanoma, head and neck, liver or kidney cancer. This specimen was CD4+ or CD8+ T cells sorted from blood, taken in a trial of the OX40 agonist ivuxolimab. The V call is TRBV11-1, the J call TRBJ2-7; D not resolved. DNA of the CDR3: TGTGCCAGCAGCTTATTTGGTTCTACCTACGAGCAGTACGTC. It specifies CASSLFGSTYEQYV.